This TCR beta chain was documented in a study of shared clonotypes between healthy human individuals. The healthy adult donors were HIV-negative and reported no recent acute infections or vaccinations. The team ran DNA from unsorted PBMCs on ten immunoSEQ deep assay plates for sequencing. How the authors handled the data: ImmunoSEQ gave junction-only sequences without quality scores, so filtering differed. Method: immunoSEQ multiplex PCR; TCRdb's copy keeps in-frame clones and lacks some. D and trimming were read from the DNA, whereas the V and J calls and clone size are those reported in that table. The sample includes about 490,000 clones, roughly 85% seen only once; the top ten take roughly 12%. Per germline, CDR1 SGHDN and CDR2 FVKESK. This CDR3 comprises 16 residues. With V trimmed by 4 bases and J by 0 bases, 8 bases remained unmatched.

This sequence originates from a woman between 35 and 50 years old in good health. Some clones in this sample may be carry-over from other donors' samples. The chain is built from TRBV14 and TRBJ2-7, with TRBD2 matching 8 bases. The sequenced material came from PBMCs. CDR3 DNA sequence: TGTGCCAGCAGCCTCACGCGGGGGGACGGCTCCTACGAGCAGTACTTC. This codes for CASSLTRGDGSYEQYF.